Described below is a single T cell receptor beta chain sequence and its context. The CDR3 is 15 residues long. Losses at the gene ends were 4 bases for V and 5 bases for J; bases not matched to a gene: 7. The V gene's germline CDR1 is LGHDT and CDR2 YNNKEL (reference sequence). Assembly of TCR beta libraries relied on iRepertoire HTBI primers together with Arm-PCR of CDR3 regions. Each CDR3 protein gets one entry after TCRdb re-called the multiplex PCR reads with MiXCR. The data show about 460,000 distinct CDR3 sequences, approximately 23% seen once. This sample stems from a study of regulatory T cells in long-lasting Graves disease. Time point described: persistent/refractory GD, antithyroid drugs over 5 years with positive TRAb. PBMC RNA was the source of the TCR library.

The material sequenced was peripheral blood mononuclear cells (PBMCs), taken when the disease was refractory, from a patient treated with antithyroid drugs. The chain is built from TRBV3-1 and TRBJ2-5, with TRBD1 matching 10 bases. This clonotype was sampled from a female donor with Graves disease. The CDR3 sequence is CASSPRDRGSETQYF. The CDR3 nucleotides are TGTGCCAGCAGCCCCAGGGACAGGGGATCGGAGACCCAGTACTTC.